This TCR beta chain was recovered during a study of OX40 agonist ivuxolimab in advanced cancers. Between the trimmed V and J ends, which lost 0 bases and 6 bases, there was a span of 13 bases. The CDR3 runs 14 residues. Germline assignment: CDR1 SGHRS and CDR2 YFSETQ. Study results and caveats: No antigen was identified for the clonally expanded peripheral T cells. There were, on average, more expanded clones in CD8+ T cells than in CD4+.

The table came from immunoSEQ multiplex PCR; TCRdb's copy has only in-frame clones and leaves some out. This sample yields about 73,000 clones, of which approximately 89% are seen a single time; roughly 0.68% belongs to the top ten. Comments on this clone: The antigen is not known.

With autoimmune disease history or systemic immunosuppression, patients were excluded. This chain links TRBV5-1 with TRBJ2-7; D not certain. The sequence came from an adult with an advanced solid tumor such as melanoma, head and neck, liver or kidney cancer. The sequencing used CD4+ or CD8+ T cells sorted from blood, collected in a trial of the OX40 agonist ivuxolimab. CDR3 protein: CASSLGMSSAEQYF. CDR3 sequence (DNA): TGCGCCAGCAGCTTGGGTATGAGCTCGGCCGAGCAGTACTTC.